What follows are 5 T cell receptor beta chains derived from one specimen sequenced in a study of PD-L1 blockade in urothelial cancer. Documented time point: pretreatment peripheral blood. Here immunoSEQ multiplex PCR was the method, and the copy in TCRdb shows in-frame clones only, minus some. The data contain 45,000 or so clones, about 88% of them seen just once; the ten biggest clones take up 25%. Sequences were derived from PBMCs, sampled around atezolizumab (anti-PD-L1) treatment. These receptors were collected from a donor at least 40 years old with urothelial cancer.

The chain combines TRBV11-3 with TRBJ2-7, with D perhaps TRBD2 (5 bases). The germline V gene encodes CDR1 SGHNT and CDR2 YENEEA. The CDR3 is 14 amino acids. V lost 5 bases to trimming and J lost 6 bases, with 17 bases between them. The CDR3 loop reads CASSLGLARGEQYF. In DNA, the CDR3 is TGTGCCAGCAGCCTTGGACTGGCCCGGGGCGAGCAGTACTTC.

CDR3 in amino acids: CASSPRWDRGAKNIQYF. CDR3 bases: TGTGCCAGCTCACCACGGTGGGACAGGGGCGCCAAAAACATTCAGTACTTC. This sequence joins TRBV18 and TRBJ2-4, with 10 bases matching TRBD1. This CDR3 region has 17 residues. The germline CDR1 and CDR2 sequences are KGHSH and LQKENI. The ends lost 1 base at V and 1 base at J; junction bases unmatched: 4.

The rearrangement joins TRBV5-1 to TRBJ2-5; a weak D match, TRBD1 (6 bases). This CDR3 is 16 amino acids long. CDR1 SGHRS and CDR2 YFSETQ come from the germline V gene. With 6 bases removed from V and 1 base from J, the gap between germline ends came to 19 bases. CDR3 protein: CASTPGSRGGQETQYF. The CDR3 bases are TGCGCCAGCACCCCTGGGTCCCGAGGGGGCCAAGAGACCCAGTACTTC.

The gene calls are TRBV4-3 and TRBJ2-1; 7 positions match TRBD2. Trimming at V came to 0 bases and at J to 6 bases, leaving 5 bases not matched to a gene. The germline V gene encodes CDR1 LGHNA and CDR2 YSLEER. CDR3 length: 15 amino acids. CDR3 bases: TGCGCCAGCAGCCAAGACTGGGAGGGACCCAATGAGCAGTTCTTC. Encoded protein: CASSQDWEGPNEQFF.

This chain connects TRBV7-9 to TRBJ1-4; D is perhaps TRBD1 (5 bases). Per germline, CDR1 SEHNR and CDR2 FQNEAQ (reference sequence). V was clipped by 5 bases and J by 8 bases, with 15 bases between them. The CDR3 has 14 residues. CDR3 DNA: TGTGCCAGCAGCCCCGCCGGGGCGGGGGAAAAACTGTTTTTT. Its protein is CASSPAGAGEKLFF.